This TCR beta chain was captured in a study of blood T cell repertoires in COVID-19. Background on the study: PBMCs, B-cell-depleted T cells, or T cells were the source of the cDNA or gDNA that made up the material.

Germline CDR1 and CDR2: SGDLS and YYNGEE. The V and J ends lost 0 bases and 2 bases respectively, with 13 bases between them. The CDR3 is 16 amino acids. As originally analysed: Reference gene primers were amplified, and this amplification served to estimate nucleated cell counts. Sequencing used immunoSEQ multiplex PCR; TCRdb keeps in-frame clones, though not all of them. V, J and clone size were drawn from that table, and D and trimming were deduced from the DNA. This table has approximately 250,000 clones, 75% to 95% appearing once. Recruits, aged about 18 to 95 years, lived in 20 to 30 US areas. Sequencing was performed on PBMCs or T cells enriched from blood (not recorded which). The chain joins TRBV9 to TRBJ2-3; D perhaps matches TRBD2 (5 bases). The TCR was taken from a man aged 35 to 55 who had been exposed to COVID-19. The CDR3 nucleotides are TGTGCCAGCAGCGTAGAAGGTAGCGCCTACACAGATACGCAGTATTTT. Encoded protein: CASSVEGSAYTDTQYF.